These T cell receptor beta chains were read from a single sample in a study of identical twins. Each CDR3 protein is one row after TCRdb ran MiXCR on the 5' RACE reads. The sample lists around 1.7 million distinct CDR3 sequences; under 35% were seen once. The specimen sequenced was cord blood. The receptors originated from a newborn girl in good health. CDR3s include the opening cysteine and the closing phenylalanine or tryptophan. The order of the fields is V gene, J gene, D gene, clone size, CDR3 DNA, CDR3 protein. The D gene is left open where the match is weak. Size values are once, few and many counts, or a class for expanded clones, and some rows have none.

v_gene: TRBV6-6
j_gene: TRBJ2-7
d_gene: NA
abundance: many
CDR3nt: TGTGCCAGCAGTTACGCCACCTACGAGCAGTACTTC
CDR3aa: CASSYATYEQYF

v_gene: TRBV12-3/TRBV12-4
j_gene: TRBJ2-1
d_gene: NA
abundance: NA
CDR3nt: TGTGCCAGCAGTTCATACAGTGAGCAGTTCTTC
CDR3aa: CASSSYSEQFF

v_gene: TRBV12-3/TRBV12-4
j_gene: TRBJ2-7
d_gene: NA
abundance: NA
CDR3nt: TGTGCCAGCGGTGGGGACGGGGTTTCCTACGAGCAGTACTTC
CDR3aa: CASGGDGVSYEQYF

v_gene: TRBV12-3/TRBV12-4
j_gene: TRBJ1-2
d_gene: NA
abundance: NA
CDR3nt: TGTGCCAGCAGTCCACAGGGAGTTGTTCACTATGGCTACACCTTC
CDR3aa: CASSPQGVVHYGYTF

v_gene: TRBV3-1
j_gene: TRBJ2-3
d_gene: TRBD2
abundance: once
CDR3nt: TGTGCCAGCAGCCAAGATGGAGCGGGGGGGCTCACAGATACGCAGTATTTT
CDR3aa: CASSQDGAGGLTDTQYF

v_gene: TRBV2
j_gene: TRBJ1-3
d_gene: NA
abundance: NA
CDR3nt: TGTGCCAGCAGTCGCAGGGTTCCCCTGCAAAGCTCTGGAAACACCATATATTTT
CDR3aa: CASSRRVPLQSSGNTIYF

v_gene: TRBV6-1
j_gene: TRBJ1-5
d_gene: TRBD1
abundance: few
CDR3nt: TGTGCCAGCAGCCCGGACAGGGGCATCGTGTTTCAGCCCCAGCATTTT
CDR3aa: CASSPDRGIVFQPQHF

v_gene: TRBV5-1
j_gene: TRBJ1-1
d_gene: TRBD1
abundance: many
CDR3nt: TGCGCCAGCAGCTCCAGGGGGCGGGGGACTGAAGCTTTCTTT
CDR3aa: CASSSRGRGTEAFF

v_gene: TRBV30
j_gene: TRBJ2-4
d_gene: NA
abundance: NA
CDR3nt: TGTGCCTGGAGTACCCTTGGGGAGCAGTACTTC
CDR3aa: CAWSTLGEQYF

v_gene: TRBV20-1
j_gene: TRBJ2-1
d_gene: NA
abundance: NA
CDR3nt: TGCAGTGCTAGATTTAGTAGCGGTAGCTCCTACAATGAGCAGTTCTTC
CDR3aa: CSARFSSGSSYNEQFF

v_gene: TRBV29-1
j_gene: TRBJ1-1
d_gene: NA
abundance: few
CDR3nt: TGCAGCGTTGACATTGAGGCCTCTGAAGCTTTCTTT
CDR3aa: CSVDIEASEAFF

v_gene: TRBV7-7
j_gene: TRBJ2-3
d_gene: NA
abundance: NA
CDR3nt: TGTGCTAGCAGCTTATGGGTTGGTGGGACAGATACGCAGTATTTT
CDR3aa: CASSLWVGGTDTQYF

v_gene: TRBV7-9
j_gene: TRBJ1-1
d_gene: NA
abundance: NA
CDR3nt: TGTGCCAGCAGCTTAGCGCGGCAGGGGGCTTTCTTT
CDR3aa: CASSLARQGAFF

v_gene: TRBV29-1
j_gene: TRBJ2-4
d_gene: NA
abundance: many
CDR3nt: TGCAGCGTTGATAGGCTAGAAGTTAACATTCAGTACTTC
CDR3aa: CSVDRLEVNIQYF

v_gene: TRBV6-5
j_gene: TRBJ1-2
d_gene: NA
abundance: NA
CDR3nt: TGTGCCAGCAGTTACTCCCCAACGATGGGGGGAAGCTACTATGGCTACACCTTC
CDR3aa: CASSYSPTMGGSYYGYTF

v_gene: TRBV9
j_gene: TRBJ2-7
d_gene: NA
abundance: many
CDR3nt: TGTGCCAGCAGCGTAGACCTACCCTACGAGCAGTACTTC
CDR3aa: CASSVDLPYEQYF

v_gene: TRBV6-5
j_gene: TRBJ1-4
d_gene: NA
abundance: NA
CDR3nt: TGTGCCAGCAGTTACTGGCCCAGGGCCTCACGGGGGACTAATGAAAAACTGTTTTTT
CDR3aa: CASSYWPRASRGTNEKLFF

v_gene: TRBV6-4
j_gene: TRBJ1-5
d_gene: NA
abundance: NA
CDR3nt: TGTGCCAGCAGTGACAGAATTGGACAGCCCCAGCATTTT
CDR3aa: CASSDRIGQPQHF

v_gene: TRBV5-1
j_gene: TRBJ2-3
d_gene: NA
abundance: NA
CDR3nt: TGCGCCAGCAGCTTAAAAGCGTATACGGATACGCAGTATTTT
CDR3aa: CASSLKAYTDTQYF

v_gene: TRBV5-1
j_gene: TRBJ1-1
d_gene: NA
abundance: NA
CDR3nt: TGCGCCAGCAGCTTGAAACCGGGACGGAACACTGAAGCTTTCTTT
CDR3aa: CASSLKPGRNTEAFF

v_gene: TRBV5-4
j_gene: TRBJ1-2
d_gene: NA
abundance: NA
CDR3nt: TGTGCCAGCAGCGCGGGGGGACGGACGAACTATGGCTACACCTTC
CDR3aa: CASSAGGRTNYGYTF

v_gene: TRBV5-1
j_gene: TRBJ2-1
d_gene: TRBD2
abundance: NA
CDR3nt: TGCGCCAGCATCGGACCGGGACTAGCTAGGTATGAGCAGTTCTTC
CDR3aa: CASIGPGLARYEQFF

v_gene: TRBV29-1
j_gene: TRBJ1-6
d_gene: NA
abundance: few
CDR3nt: TGCAGCGTTAACAACGGCGGGAATTCACCCCTCCACTTT
CDR3aa: CSVNNGGNSPLHF

v_gene: TRBV29-1
j_gene: TRBJ1-1
d_gene: NA
abundance: NA
CDR3nt: TGCAGCGTTATACAGGGAGGGGGGACTGAAGCTTTCTTT
CDR3aa: CSVIQGGGTEAFF

v_gene: TRBV20-1
j_gene: TRBJ1-2
d_gene: NA
abundance: NA
CDR3nt: TGCAGTGCTAGAGATGGACCGGGGGTAGTAAGCTACACCTTC
CDR3aa: CSARDGPGVVSYTF

v_gene: TRBV4-2
j_gene: TRBJ2-7
d_gene: NA
abundance: few
CDR3nt: TGTGCCAGCAGCCAAGTCGATGGAACCTACAATGAGCAGTACTTC
CDR3aa: CASSQVDGTYNEQYF

v_gene: TRBV24-1
j_gene: TRBJ2-7
d_gene: NA
abundance: NA
CDR3nt: TGTGCCACCAGTGACCCCCCAGGGATGATACTAAACTCCTACGAGCAGTACTTC
CDR3aa: CATSDPPGMILNSYEQYF

v_gene: TRBV28
j_gene: TRBJ2-3
d_gene: TRBD2
abundance: few
CDR3nt: TGTGCCACCGCCGGGACTAGCGAGTTAGATACGCAGTATTTT
CDR3aa: CATAGTSELDTQYF

v_gene: TRBV14
j_gene: TRBJ1-2
d_gene: NA
abundance: NA
CDR3nt: TGTGCCAGCAGCCATGGGCCTTATGGCTACACCTTC
CDR3aa: CASSHGPYGYTF

v_gene: TRBV7-2
j_gene: TRBJ2-1
d_gene: TRBD2
abundance: NA
CDR3nt: TGTGCCAGCAGCGGGAGCGGGGCCTCCAGCGATGAGCAGTTCTTC
CDR3aa: CASSGSGASSDEQFF

v_gene: TRBV5-1
j_gene: TRBJ2-1
d_gene: TRBD2
abundance: NA
CDR3nt: TGCGCCAGCAGCTTGGTGGCGGGGGGGCCGTCAATCGAGCAGTTCTTC
CDR3aa: CASSLVAGGPSIEQFF

v_gene: TRBV5-1
j_gene: TRBJ2-7
d_gene: NA
abundance: NA
CDR3nt: TGCGCCAGCAGCTTGGGGGGACATTGGGAGTACGAGCAGTACTTC
CDR3aa: CASSLGGHWEYEQYF

v_gene: TRBV4-1
j_gene: TRBJ2-1
d_gene: TRBD1
abundance: NA
CDR3nt: TGCGCCAGCAGCCAACCAACCCGGGACAGGACCGAACGGGAGCAGTTCTTC
CDR3aa: CASSQPTRDRTEREQFF

v_gene: TRBV7-6
j_gene: TRBJ2-1
d_gene: NA
abundance: NA
CDR3nt: TGTGCCAGCAGCTTCCGCAGCTGGGGGGCCTACAATGAGCAGTTCTTC
CDR3aa: CASSFRSWGAYNEQFF

v_gene: TRBV3-1
j_gene: TRBJ1-6
d_gene: NA
abundance: many
CDR3nt: TGTGCCAGCAGCCAACAGGGGTATAATTCACCCCTCCACTTT
CDR3aa: CASSQQGYNSPLHF

v_gene: TRBV2
j_gene: TRBJ2-1
d_gene: NA
abundance: many
CDR3nt: TGTGCCAGCAGTGGGGGGCAGGTTGTTTACAATGAGCAGTTCTTC
CDR3aa: CASSGGQVVYNEQFF

v_gene: TRBV5-1
j_gene: TRBJ1-5
d_gene: TRBD1
abundance: NA
CDR3nt: TGCGCCAGCAGCGCCCATCCGGGACAGGCCAATCAGCCCCAGCATTTT
CDR3aa: CASSAHPGQANQPQHF

v_gene: TRBV28
j_gene: TRBJ2-1
d_gene: NA
abundance: NA
CDR3nt: TGTGCCAGCAGTTTACCTGCCACCCTCACCTACGAGCAGTTCTTC
CDR3aa: CASSLPATLTYEQFF

v_gene: TRBV15
j_gene: TRBJ1-1
d_gene: NA
abundance: NA
CDR3nt: TGTGCCACCAGCATTGGGTCGGGGGGGAACACTGAAGCTTTCTTT
CDR3aa: CATSIGSGGNTEAFF